This TCR beta chain was found in a study of blood T cell repertoires in COVID-19. Study-level background: PBMCs, B-cell-depleted T cells, or T cells provided the cDNA or gDNA that made up the material.

In the study's own analysis: For nucleated cells, counts were estimated from reference gene primer amplification. Sequenced by immunoSEQ multiplex PCR; TCRdb stores in-frame clones only, minus some. From that table come the V and J calls and clone size; the DNA was used to work out D and trimming. The top ten hold almost 5% of the sample, which has about 200,000 clones, roughly 81% seen once. Looked up from germline, CDR1 is GTSNPN and CDR2 is SVGIG (reference sequence). The CDR3 contains 15 residues. The V gene end was trimmed by 0 bases and the J gene end by 2 bases; junction bases not matched to a gene: 4.

The specimen sequenced was peripheral blood. The TCR was taken from a woman at least 80 years old with acute or convalescent COVID-19. The rearrangement joins TRBV30 to TRBJ2-7, with 10 bases fitting TRBD1. CDR3 DNA sequence: TGTGCCTGGAGTGTACTGGGGACAGGGGCCTACGAGCAGTACTTC. This gives the protein CAWSVLGTGAYEQYF.